The subject of this entry is one TCR beta chain. V was pared by 0 bases and J by 3 bases, with 10 bases between. Per germline, CDR1 SGDLS and CDR2 YYNGEE. The CDR3 has 14 amino acids. This specimen comes from a study of control samples from healthy donors and cancer patients. Here immunoSEQ multiplex PCR was the method, and the copy in TCRdb shows in-frame clones only, minus some. The table lists 160,000 or so clones, 85% to 95% of them singletons, with approximately 2.5% in the top ten. The source is a man aged 50-59 years in good health. Sequencing was carried out using blood. This chain uses TRBV9 with TRBJ2-7, with D perhaps given as TRBD1 or TRBD2 (5 bases each). The CDR3 spells CASSVDGTLYEQYF. The CDR3 region has the DNA TGTGCCAGCAGCGTAGACGGGACCCTCTACGAGCAGTACTTC.